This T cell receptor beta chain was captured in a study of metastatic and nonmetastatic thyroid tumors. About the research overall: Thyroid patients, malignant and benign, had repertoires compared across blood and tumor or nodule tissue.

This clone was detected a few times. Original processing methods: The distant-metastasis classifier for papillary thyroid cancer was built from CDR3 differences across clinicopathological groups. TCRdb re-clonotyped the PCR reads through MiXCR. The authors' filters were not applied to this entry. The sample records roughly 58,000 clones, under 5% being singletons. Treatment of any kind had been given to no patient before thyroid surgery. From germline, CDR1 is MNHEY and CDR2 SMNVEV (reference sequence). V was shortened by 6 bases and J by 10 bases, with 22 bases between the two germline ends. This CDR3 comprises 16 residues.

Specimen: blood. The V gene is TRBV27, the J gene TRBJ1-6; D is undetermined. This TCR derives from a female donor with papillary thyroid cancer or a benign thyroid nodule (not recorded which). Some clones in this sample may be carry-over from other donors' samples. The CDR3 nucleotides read TGTGCCAGCAGGGAGGGAATAGACGTGTGGTTCTCACCCCTCCACTTT. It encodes CASREGIDVWFSPLHF.